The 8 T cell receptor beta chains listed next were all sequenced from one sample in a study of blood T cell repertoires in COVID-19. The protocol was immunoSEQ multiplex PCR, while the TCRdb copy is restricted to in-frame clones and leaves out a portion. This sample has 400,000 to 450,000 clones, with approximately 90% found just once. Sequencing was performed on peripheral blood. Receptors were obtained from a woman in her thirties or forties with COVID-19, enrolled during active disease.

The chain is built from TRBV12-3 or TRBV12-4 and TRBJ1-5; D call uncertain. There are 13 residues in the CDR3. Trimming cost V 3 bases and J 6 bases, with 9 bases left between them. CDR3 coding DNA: TGTGCCAGCAGTTTCTCGAACTCTCAGCCCCAGCATTTT. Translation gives CASSFSNSQPQHF.

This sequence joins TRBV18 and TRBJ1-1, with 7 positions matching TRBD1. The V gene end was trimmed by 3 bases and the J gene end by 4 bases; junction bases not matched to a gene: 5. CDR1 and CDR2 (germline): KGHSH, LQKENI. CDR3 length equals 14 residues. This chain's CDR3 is CASSPDREFTEAFF. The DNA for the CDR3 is TGTGCCAGCTCACCCGACAGGGAGTTCACTGAAGCTTTCTTT.

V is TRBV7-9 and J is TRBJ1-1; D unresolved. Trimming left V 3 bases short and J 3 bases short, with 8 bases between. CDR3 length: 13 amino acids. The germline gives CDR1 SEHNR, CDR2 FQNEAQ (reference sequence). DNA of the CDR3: TGTGCCAGCAGCTTCGGGGTACACACTGAAGCTTTCTTT. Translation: CASSFGVHTEAFF.

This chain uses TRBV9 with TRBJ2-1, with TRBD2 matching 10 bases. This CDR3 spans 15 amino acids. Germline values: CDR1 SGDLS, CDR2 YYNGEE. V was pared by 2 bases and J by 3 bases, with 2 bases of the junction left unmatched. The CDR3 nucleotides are TGTGCCAGCAGCGTCGGACTAGCGGACTACAATGAGCAGTTCTTC. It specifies CASSVGLADYNEQFF.

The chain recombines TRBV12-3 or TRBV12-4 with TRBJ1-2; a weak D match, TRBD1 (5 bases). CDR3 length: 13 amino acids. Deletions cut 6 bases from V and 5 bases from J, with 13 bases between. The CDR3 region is CASSPSGAYGYTF. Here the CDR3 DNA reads TGTGCCAGCAGCCCCAGTGGGGCATATGGCTACACCTTC.

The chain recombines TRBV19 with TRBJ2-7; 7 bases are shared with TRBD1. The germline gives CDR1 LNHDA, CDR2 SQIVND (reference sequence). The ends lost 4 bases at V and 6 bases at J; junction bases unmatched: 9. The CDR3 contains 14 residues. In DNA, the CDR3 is TGTGCCAGTAGTACGGGACAGACCCTTCCCGAGCAGTACTTC. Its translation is CASSTGQTLPEQYF.

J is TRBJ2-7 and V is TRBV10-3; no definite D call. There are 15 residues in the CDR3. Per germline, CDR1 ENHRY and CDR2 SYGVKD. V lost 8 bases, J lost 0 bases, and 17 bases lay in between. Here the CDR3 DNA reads TGTGCCATCTCTCATCCCCAGGCCAGCTCCTACGAGCAGTACTTC. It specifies CAISHPQASSYEQYF.

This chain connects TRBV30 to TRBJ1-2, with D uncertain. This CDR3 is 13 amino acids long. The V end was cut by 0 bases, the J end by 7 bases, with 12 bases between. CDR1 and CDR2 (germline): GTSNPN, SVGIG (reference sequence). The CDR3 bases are TGTGCCTGGAGTGTTTTTTCGGGAGGTGGCTACACCTTC. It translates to CAWSVFSGGGYTF.